Shown below are 25 T cell receptor beta chains from a single sample sequenced in a study of cytomegalovirus exposure and HLA in healthy donors. Vbeta (60) and Jbeta (13) primers were used in the PCR. Repertoires were generated with immunoSEQ multiplex PCR, while TCRdb's copy carries only in-frame clones and drops some. This sample carries approximately 140,000 clones, around three quarters of them seen once, and the ten largest clones take around 1.9%. The sample taken for sequencing was PBMCs. These receptors originate from a woman aged 45 to 65 in good health and CMV-seronegative.

The chain has TRBV6-5 and TRBJ1-2, with TRBD1 matching over 7 bases. This CDR3 contains 14 residues. The germline gives CDR1 MNHEY, CDR2 SVGAGI. Trimming at V came to 6 bases and at J to 0 bases, leaving 4 bases not matched to a gene. CDR3 sequence: CASRDRAPNYGYTF. CDR3 nucleotide sequence: TGTGCCAGCAGAGACAGGGCTCCTAACTATGGCTACACCTTC.

Note on this clone: The sample holds other DNA sequences that translate to the same CDR3. This chain connects TRBV6-5 to TRBJ1-1; 9 nucleotides match TRBD1. CDR3 length: 13 amino acids. The germline V gene has CDR1 MNHEY and CDR2 SVGAGI. Germline trimming cut 6 bases from V and 3 bases from J; bases unmatched to any gene: 2. CDR3 nucleotide sequence: TGTGCCAGCAGACGGACAGGGGACACTGAAGCTTTCTTT. It yields the protein CASRRTGDTEAFF.

The chain couples TRBV9 to TRBJ2-1, with 12 bases lining up with TRBD2. J was trimmed by 2 bases and V by 4 bases; bases with no gene match: 4. The germline gives CDR1 SGDLS, CDR2 YYNGEE. This CDR3 contains 16 residues. This chain's CDR3 is CASSSLAGGPYNEQFF. The CDR3 DNA is TGTGCCAGCAGCTCCCTAGCGGGAGGGCCCTACAATGAGCAGTTCTTC.

This chain connects TRBV28 to TRBJ1-5; no definite D call. V shed 1 base and J shed 4 bases, with 8 bases lying between them. In germline, CDR1 is MDHEN, CDR2 SYDVKM. The CDR3 totals 14 residues. In DNA form, the CDR3 reads TGTGCCAGCAGTTTATCGGGAACAAATCAGCCCCAGCATTTT. Its translation is CASSLSGTNQPQHF. Looking up the rest from reference TRBV28 and TRBJ1-5 gives the full variable domain: DVKVTQSSRYLVKRTGEKVFLECVQDMDHENMFWYRQDPGLGLRLIYFSYDVKMKEKGDIPEGYSVSREKKERFSLILESASTNQTSMYLCASSLSGTNQPQHFGDGTRLSIL.

This clone was observed once. The V and J genes are TRBV9 and TRBJ1-1, with D unresolved. From germline, CDR1 is SGDLS and CDR2 YYNGEE. The V gene lost 7 bases and the J gene lost 3 bases, with 13 bases spanning the gap. This CDR3 has 13 amino acids. The CDR3 is CASSGAGDTEAFF. CDR3 DNA sequence: TGTGCCAGCTCCGGTGCCGGGGACACTGAAGCTTTCTTT.

This chain joins TRBV15 and TRBJ2-1, with 9 nucleotides matching TRBD1. The CDR3 has 14 residues. J gave up 6 bases and V 2 bases, and 2 bases lay outside the gene matches. Per the germline V gene, CDR1 is LNHNV and CDR2 is YYDKDF (reference sequence). This CDR3 is CATSRRDRVNEQFF. The CDR3 DNA reads as TGTGCCACCAGCAGACGGGACAGGGTCAATGAGCAGTTCTTC.

The V call is TRBV7-9, the J call TRBJ2-7, with 11 bases fitting TRBD2. The length of the CDR3 is 16 residues. With V trimmed by 2 bases and J by 3 bases, 6 bases remained unmatched. The germline V gene encodes CDR1 SEHNR and CDR2 FQNEAQ (reference sequence). The CDR3 nucleotides read TGTGCCAGCAGCTTACCGACTAGCGGGAATTTCTACGAGCAGTACTTC. Translating it yields CASSLPTSGNFYEQYF.

The chain recombines TRBV5-4 with TRBJ1-2; TRBD1 matches at 10 bases. V was clipped by 4 bases and J by 7 bases; unmatched bases: 16. CDR3 length equals 17 residues. Germline V gene sequence: CDR1 SGHNT, CDR2 YYREEE (reference sequence). CDR3: CASSRQGATLSGVGYTF. CDR3 sequence (DNA): TGTGCCAGCAGCCGACAGGGGGCGACGCTGTCCGGTGTTGGCTACACCTTC.

The chain links TRBV19 to TRBJ1-2; tentatively, D is TRBD1 (6 bases). Deletions cut 3 bases from V and 4 bases from J, with 9 bases between. Germline V gene data show CDR1 as LNHDA and CDR2 as SQIVND (reference sequence). CDR3 size: 13 residues. CDR3 sequence (DNA): TGTGCCAGTAGTATGGGACACGGCTATGGCTACACCTTC. Translated: CASSMGHGYGYTF. The entire variable domain, with the rest obtained from reference TRBV19 and TRBJ1-2, is as follows: DGGITQSPKYLFRKEGQNVTLSCEQNLNHDAMYWYRQDPGQGLRLIYYSQIVNDFQKGDIAEGYSVSREKKESFPLTVTSAQKNPTAFYLCASSMGHGYGYTFGSGTRLTVV.

J is TRBJ1-1 and V is TRBV19, with unresolved D. The germline V gene encodes CDR1 LNHDA and CDR2 SQIVND (reference sequence). There are 13 residues in the CDR3. V was trimmed by 7 bases and J by 1 base, leaving 10 bases between them. The CDR3 protein is CASIAGENTEAFF. CDR3 bases: TGTGCCAGTATTGCCGGGGAGAACACTGAAGCTTTCTTT.

The chain links TRBV30 to TRBJ2-1, with D possibly TRBD2 on 6 matching bases. Germline assignment: CDR1 GTSNPN and CDR2 SVGIG (reference sequence). The CDR3 spans 12 residues. V lost 5 bases to trimming and J lost 10 bases, with 15 bases between them. CDR3 DNA sequence: TGTGCCTGGGGGGCTGGCGGAGGGGAGCAGTTCTTC. Protein: CAWGAGGGEQFF.

In this sample, this clone turned up once. The chain joins TRBV6-1 to TRBJ2-7, with 9 bases aligning to TRBD2. Unmatched junction bases numbered 3, after V lost 6 bases and J lost 3 bases. Germline V lookup: CDR1 MNHNS, CDR2 SASEGT. The CDR3 runs to 13 residues. The CDR3 here is CASSVLAGYEQYV. The CDR3 nucleotides read TGTGCCAGCAGCGTACTAGCGGGCTACGAGCAGTACGTC.

This rearrangement joins TRBV27 to TRBJ2-7; D may be TRBD2 (6 bases). The V end was cut by 3 bases, the J end by 4 bases, with 13 bases between. The CDR3 spans 14 residues. Germline values: CDR1 MNHEY, CDR2 SMNVEV (reference sequence). The CDR3 is CASSFGGGTYEQYF. The CDR3 DNA is TGTGCCAGCAGTTTTGGTGGCGGGACGTACGAGCAGTACTTC.

The sample holds a few counts of this clone. The V gene is TRBV7-4, the J gene TRBJ1-2; D possibly corresponds to TRBD1 (5 bases). Trimming took 2 bases from V and 0 from J, leaving 13 bases between them. This CDR3 spans 16 amino acids. Germline assignment: CDR1 SGHVT and CDR2 SQSDAQ. The CDR3 is CASSLLRQNANYGYTF. The CDR3 DNA reads as TGTGCCAGCAGCTTACTCCGACAGAATGCTAACTATGGCTACACCTTC.

The V call is TRBV9, the J call TRBJ2-1; 10 bases line up with TRBD2. Per germline, CDR1 SGDLS and CDR2 YYNGEE. Trimming took 0 bases from V and 6 from J; bases not matched to a gene: 9. The length of the CDR3 is 17 residues. CDR3 in DNA: TGTGCCAGCAGCGTAGAACTAGCGGGAAGTTCTGGCAATGAGCAGTTCTTC. This gives the protein CASSVELAGSSGNEQFF. Based on the CDR3 plus reference TRBV9 and TRBJ2-1, the full variable domain is DSGVTQTPKHLITATGQRVTLRCSPRSGDLSVYWYQQSLDQGLQFLIQYYNGEERAKGNILERFSAQQFPDLHSELNLSSLELGDSALYFCASSVELAGSSGNEQFFGPGTRLTVL.

This chain connects TRBV7-9 to TRBJ2-5, with TRBD2 matching over 13 bases. The CDR3 spans 13 residues. Germline-derived CDR1 and CDR2 are SEHNR and FQNEAQ (reference sequence). V shed 6 bases, J shed 10 bases, and the junction held 5 bases outside the gene matches. CDR3 amino acids: CASRLLAGGSQYF. CDR3 DNA sequence: TGTGCCAGCAGGTTACTAGCGGGAGGGAGCCAGTACTTC.

The chain carries TRBV11-2 and TRBJ2-1; TRBD1 might be the D (5 bases). Trimming left V 2 bases short and J 3 bases short, with 8 bases between. Germline lookup yields CDR1 SGHAT and CDR2 FQNNGV. CDR3 size: 14 residues. In DNA, the CDR3 is TGTGCCAGCAGCTTACGACAGTACTACAATGAGCAGTTCTTC. Its protein is CASSLRQYYNEQFF.

The CDR3 region is CASSLDRGLGGGELFF. Here the CDR3 DNA reads TGTGCCAGCAGCTTGGACAGGGGGCTTGGTGGCGGGGAGCTGTTTTTT. The chain employs TRBV5-6 and TRBJ2-2; 9 nucleotides match TRBD1. The CDR3 totals 16 residues. Germline assignment: CDR1 SGHDT and CDR2 YYEEEE. The junction had 7 bases not matched to a gene; V was cut back by 0 bases and J by 7 bases.

This sequence joins TRBV5-1 and TRBJ2-5; 10 nucleotides match TRBD1. The CDR3 is 16 residues long. CDR1 is SGHRS, CDR2 YFSETQ, per germline. V lost 0 bases, J lost 4 bases, and 6 bases stayed unmatched. CDR3 protein: CASSLEPGQGGETQYF. CDR3 DNA: TGCGCCAGCAGCTTGGAGCCCGGACAGGGGGGAGAGACCCAGTACTTC.

The V call is TRBV14, the J call TRBJ2-3; D is unresolved. CDR3 size: 16 residues. Germline CDR1 reads SGHDN; CDR2 reads FVKESK. V lost 0 bases, J lost 0 bases, and 10 bases lay in between. CDR3 in amino acids: CASSQEWATSTDTQYF. Written as DNA, the CDR3 is TGTGCCAGCAGCCAAGAATGGGCAACTAGCACAGATACGCAGTATTTT.

The gene calls are TRBV6-5 and TRBJ1-5; the match to TRBD1 covers 7 bases. This CDR3 is 13 amino acids long. Unmatched junction bases numbered 5, after V lost 6 bases and J lost 6 bases. Per germline, CDR1 MNHEY and CDR2 SVGAGI. The chain's CDR3 is CASSDRVGQPQHF. The CDR3 DNA reads as TGTGCCAGCAGCGACAGGGTAGGTCAGCCCCAGCATTTT.

The gene calls are TRBV14 and TRBJ1-1, with D possibly being TRBD1 (6 bases). This CDR3 has 15 amino acids. With 7 bases removed from V and 4 bases from J, the gap between germline ends came to 19 bases. Germline lookup yields CDR1 SGHDN and CDR2 FVKESK. The CDR3 loop is CASTTGSLRATEAFF. The CDR3 region has the DNA TGTGCCAGCACCACAGGGTCATTGAGGGCCACTGAAGCTTTCTTT.

V and J are TRBV5-1 and TRBJ1-1; perhaps TRBD1 as D (5 bases). This CDR3 has 16 amino acids. Germline lookup yields CDR1 SGHRS and CDR2 YFSETQ. V was trimmed by 0 bases and J by 4 bases, leaving 16 bases between them. CDR3 residues: CASSLAGRAGITEAFF. In DNA form, the CDR3 reads TGCGCCAGCAGCTTGGCCGGGCGCGCAGGGATCACTGAAGCTTTCTTT.

J is TRBJ2-3 and V is TRBV4-3; the match to TRBD2 covers 7 bases. The V gene end was trimmed by 0 bases and the J gene end by 6 bases; junction bases not matched to a gene: 6. Germline V gene data show CDR1 as LGHNA and CDR2 as YSLEER. This CDR3 has 15 residues. The DNA for the CDR3 is TGCGCCAGCAGCCAAGATTGGGGGGGGGTGGATACGCAGTATTTT. Translation: CASSQDWGGVDTQYF.

In its sample, this clone was seen once. V usage is TRBV9 and J usage is TRBJ2-3; D perhaps matches TRBD1 (6 bases). The CDR3 length is 15 residues. CDR1 and CDR2 from the germline V gene are SGDLS and YYNGEE. Trimming took 7 bases from V and 4 from J, leaving 19 bases between them. In DNA form, the CDR3 reads TGTGCCAGCGCACCGGGGCTCCCAGGGGCAGATACGCAGTATTTT. This gives the protein CASAPGLPGADTQYF.